One sample yielded the 20 T cell receptor beta chains listed below, sequenced in a study of a mutant IDH1 vaccine in newly diagnosed glioma. The time point denotes: week 23, last vaccination. It was 300 ug of mutant IDH1 20-mer peptide that made up each vaccine dose, given with topical imiquimod. Libraries were prepared by immunoSEQ multiplex PCR; TCRdb keeps only in-frame clonotypes and omits some of them. Among 35,000 to 45,000 clones listed, about 78% were seen once. Their specific antigens are unknown. The starting material was PBMCs, obtained from a glioma patient whose treatment included an IDH1 peptide vaccine. The receptor set was obtained from a woman in her forties with glioma. Some clones in this sample may be carry-over from other donors' samples.

V usage is TRBV7-2 and J usage is TRBJ1-2; D is uncertain. The germline V gene encodes CDR1 SGHTA and CDR2 FQGNSA. The V end lost 6 bases, the J end lost 10 bases, and 15 bases lay between the germline ends. The CDR3 loop spans 12 amino acids. In DNA, the CDR3 is TGTGCCAGCAGACCAGAGGCGGGGATCTACACCTTC. Its translation is CASRPEAGIYTF.

J is TRBJ1-2 and V is TRBV29-1; D is unclear. Trimming removed 0 bases at V and 8 bases at J, with 16 bases between. Germline lookup yields CDR1 SQVTM and CDR2 ANQGSEA. The CDR3 totals 14 residues. CDR3 sequence reads: CSVEDQKARGGYTF. CDR3 DNA sequence: TGCAGCGTTGAAGATCAAAAGGCCCGCGGGGGCTACACCTTC. The whole variable domain, filled in from reference TRBV29-1 and TRBJ1-2, reads SAVISQKPSRDICQRGTSLTIQCQVDSQVTMMFWYRQQPGQSLTLIATANQGSEATYESGFVIDKFPISRPNLTFSTLTVSNMSPEDSSIYLCSVEDQKARGGYTFGSGTRLTVV.

The CDR3 is CASRRGTWSPEAFF. The DNA of the CDR3 is TGTGCCAGTAGACGGGGGACGTGGAGCCCTGAAGCTTTCTTT. The genes are TRBV19 and TRBJ1-1; TRBD1 is a possible D gene (5 bases). Trimming cost V 6 bases and J 6 bases, with 17 bases left between them. Per germline, CDR1 LNHDA and CDR2 SQIVND (reference sequence). The CDR3 totals 14 residues.

This chain links TRBV4-1 with TRBJ2-5; D possibly corresponds to TRBD1 (6 bases). V lost 1 base and J 4 bases, leaving 19 bases between the germline ends. Germline V gene sequence: CDR1 MGHRA, CDR2 YSYEKL. The CDR3 totals 17 residues. The CDR3 sequence: CASSQGPGRGFGETQYF. Written as DNA, the CDR3 is TGCGCCAGCAGCCAAGGGCCGGGCAGGGGCTTTGGAGAGACCCAGTACTTC.

J is TRBJ1-2 and V is TRBV7-9; TRBD1 might be the D (5 bases). Trimming took off 5 bases at V and 2 bases at J, with 12 bases between the two ends. The CDR3 runs 14 residues. Germline assignment: CDR1 SEHNR and CDR2 FQNEAQ (reference sequence). The CDR3 DNA follows: TGTGCCAGCAGCCGAGAGACAGCCAACTATGGCTACACCTTC. Its protein is CASSRETANYGYTF.

The CDR3 reads CASSSEQGAGELFF. The CDR3 coding sequence is TGTGCCAGCAGCTCCGAACAGGGGGCAGGGGAGCTGTTTTTT. This chain links TRBV7-6 with TRBJ2-2; 9 bases are shared with TRBD1. Germline values: CDR1 SGHVS, CDR2 FNYEAQ. V dropped 4 bases and J dropped 8; count of bases not matched to a gene: 5. The length of the CDR3 is 14 residues.

This chain joins TRBV20-1 and TRBJ2-5, with D maybe TRBD1 (6 bases). V was cut by 7 bases and J by 5 bases, with 11 bases left in between. The CDR3 runs 11 residues. The germline V gene encodes CDR1 DFQATT and CDR2 SNEGSKA (reference sequence). The CDR3 loop is CSGTGTETQYF. CDR3 coding DNA: TGCAGTGGCACAGGGACGGAGACCCAGTACTTC.

The chain recombines TRBV28 with TRBJ2-7; 9 nucleotides match TRBD2. With V trimmed by 7 bases and J by 0 bases, 13 bases remained unmatched. Germline CDR1 is MDHEN and CDR2 is SYDVKM. CDR3 length equals 17 residues. Here the CDR3 DNA reads TGTGCCAGCACGTTCAGCGGGGGGACCCAGAGCTCCTACGAGCAGTACTTC. Its translation: CASTFSGGTQSSYEQYF.

The genes are TRBV5-6 and TRBJ1-1; TRBD1 might be the D (5 bases). Trimming took off 3 bases at V and 2 bases at J, with 14 bases between the two ends. Germline assignment: CDR1 SGHDT and CDR2 YYEEEE. The CDR3 consists of 15 residues. Written as DNA, the CDR3 is TGTGCCAGCAGCTGGGGCGGGGTTCCAAACACTGAAGCTTTCTTT. Residues: CASSWGGVPNTEAFF.

The chain employs TRBV25-1 and TRBJ1-1; no firm D call. V lost 1 base and J 1 base, leaving 13 bases between the germline ends. The CDR3 extends over 16 amino acids. Germline values: CDR1 MGHDK, CDR2 SYGVNS. The CDR3 sequence is CASSESGGSWNTEAFF. The CDR3 bases are TGTGCCAGCAGTGAATCTGGAGGGAGCTGGAACACTGAAGCTTTCTTT.

This rearrangement joins TRBV4-3 to TRBJ2-7, with 8 nucleotides matching TRBD2. With 0 bases clipped from V and 8 bases from J, the junction kept 15 bases outside the gene matches. Per germline, CDR1 LGHNA and CDR2 YSLEER. The CDR3 runs to 17 residues. CDR3 protein: CASSQDPVGTRGVQQYF. In DNA, the CDR3 is TGCGCCAGCAGCCAAGACCCCGTGGGGACTAGAGGGGTCCAGCAGTACTTC.

This rearrangement joins TRBV28 to TRBJ1-5; maybe TRBD1 (5 bases). Per the germline V gene, CDR1 is MDHEN and CDR2 is SYDVKM. The CDR3 runs 14 residues. The ends were cut back, 5 bases at V and 4 bases at J, with 12 bases in the middle. CDR3 DNA sequence: TGTGCCAGCAGTCCAGAGGGACTAAATCAGCCCCAGCATTTT. Translated, it gives CASSPEGLNQPQHF.

The CDR3 loop reads CASSPSPSQPQHF. CDR3 in DNA: TGCGCCAGCAGCCCTAGCCCTTCGCAGCCCCAGCATTTT. The genes are TRBV4-1 and TRBJ1-5, with D unclear. Germline V CDR1 and CDR2: MGHRA, YSYEKL. The CDR3 spans 13 residues. V was cut by 4 bases and J by 7 bases, with 11 bases left in between.

The CDR3 protein is CASSLGSGQGGNTIYF. The CDR3 coding sequence is TGCGCCAGCAGCTTGGGATCCGGACAGGGTGGAAACACCATATATTTT. The chain couples TRBV5-1 to TRBJ1-3; 8 bases fit TRBD1. Germline V gene lookup returns CDR1 SGHRS and CDR2 YFSETQ. CDR3 length: 16 residues. V lost 0 bases, J lost 3 bases, and 5 bases stayed unmatched.

This clone was detected a few times. V gene TRBV2 combines with J gene TRBJ1-5, with D tentatively TRBD1 (6 bases). The CDR3 runs 13 residues. Trimming left V 7 bases short and J 7 bases short, with 14 bases between. CDR1 and CDR2 from the germline V gene are SNHLY and FYNNEI. The CDR3 reads CASKRAGEQPQHF. The CDR3 DNA is TGTGCCAGCAAGAGGGCAGGGGAACAGCCCCAGCATTTT. The variable domain in full, with the rest retrieved from reference TRBV2 and TRBJ1-5, is EPEVTQTPSHQVTQMGQEVILRCVPISNHLYFYWYRQILGQKVEFLVSFYNNEISEKSEIFDDQFSVERPDGSNFTLKIRSTKLEDSAMYFCASKRAGEQPQHFGDGTRLSIL.

V is TRBV5-1 and J is TRBJ2-3, with D perhaps given as TRBD1 or TRBD2 (5 bases each). V shed 6 bases and J shed 1 base, with 12 bases lying between them. Germline V gene sequence: CDR1 SGHRS, CDR2 YFSETQ. The length of the CDR3 is 14 residues. DNA of the CDR3: TGCGCCAGCACCAGAGGGGACGGCACAGATACGCAGTATTTT. Translated: CASTRGDGTDTQYF.

This rearrangement joins TRBV9 to TRBJ2-6; D call uncertain. V was shortened by 2 bases and J by 2 bases, with 2 bases between the two germline ends. Germline loops: CDR1 SGDLS, CDR2 YYNGEE. The CDR3 is 13 amino acids. CDR3 in amino acids: CASSVTGANVLTF. CDR3 bases: TGTGCCAGCAGCGTCACTGGGGCCAACGTCCTGACTTTC.

The rearrangement links TRBV6-6 to TRBJ2-3; D possibly matches TRBD1 or TRBD2 (5 bases each). The CDR3 has 15 amino acids. V was shortened by 5 bases and J by 3 bases, with 15 bases between the two germline ends. From germline, CDR1 is MNHNY and CDR2 SVGAGI (reference sequence). The CDR3 nucleotides are TGTGCCAGCAGTCCCCCATTTTGGGGGACAGATACGCAGTATTTT. Protein product: CASSPPFWGTDTQYF.

The genes are TRBV2 and TRBJ1-1; D is uncertain. V gave up 0 bases and J gave up 0 bases, with 8 bases separating them. This CDR3 is built from 15 residues. Germline CDR1 is SNHLY and CDR2 is FYNNEI. The CDR3 DNA reads as TGTGCCAGCAGTGAAGCGCGGCAGCTGAACACTGAAGCTTTCTTT. Protein sequence: CASSEARQLNTEAFF. Full variable domain (missing parts from reference TRBV2 and TRBJ1-1): EPEVTQTPSHQVTQMGQEVILRCVPISNHLYFYWYRQILGQKVEFLVSFYNNEISEKSEIFDDQFSVERPDGSNFTLKIRSTKLEDSAMYFCASSEARQLNTEAFFGQGTRLTVV.

The sample holds one count of this clone. The chain joins TRBV9 to TRBJ2-5; 9 nucleotides agree with TRBD2. Losses at the gene ends were 3 bases for V and 5 bases for J; bases not matched to a gene: 8. The CDR3 is 15 residues long. In germline, CDR1 is SGDLS, CDR2 YYNGEE. CDR3 sequence: CASSGRGGTGETQYF. In nucleotides, the CDR3 is TGTGCCAGCAGCGGGCGGGGGGGGACCGGGGAGACCCAGTACTTC.